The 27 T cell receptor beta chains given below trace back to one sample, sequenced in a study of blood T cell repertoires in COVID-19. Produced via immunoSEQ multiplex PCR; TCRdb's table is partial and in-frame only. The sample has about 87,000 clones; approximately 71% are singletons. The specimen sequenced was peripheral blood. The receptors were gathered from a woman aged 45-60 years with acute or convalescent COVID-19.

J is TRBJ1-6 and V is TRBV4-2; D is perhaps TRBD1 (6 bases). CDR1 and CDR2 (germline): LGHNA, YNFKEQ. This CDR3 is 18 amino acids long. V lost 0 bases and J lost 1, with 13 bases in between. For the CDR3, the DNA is TGTGCCAGCAGCCAAGAGGGGGGGAGGGGGTCCTATAATTCACCCCTCCACTTT. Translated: CASSQEGGRGSYNSPLHF.

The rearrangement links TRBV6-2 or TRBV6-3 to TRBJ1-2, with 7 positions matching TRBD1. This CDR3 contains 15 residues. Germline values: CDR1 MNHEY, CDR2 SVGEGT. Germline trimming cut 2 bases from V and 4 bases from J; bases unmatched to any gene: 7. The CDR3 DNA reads TGTGCCAGCAGTTACCTCAGACAGGGAGGCTATGGCTACACCTTC. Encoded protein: CASSYLRQGGYGYTF.

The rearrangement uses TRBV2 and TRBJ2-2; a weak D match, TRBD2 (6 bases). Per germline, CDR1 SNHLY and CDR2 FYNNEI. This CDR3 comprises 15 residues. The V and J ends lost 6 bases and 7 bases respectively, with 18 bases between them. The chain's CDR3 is CASREGQVRLGELFF. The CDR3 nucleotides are TGTGCCAGCAGGGAGGGGCAGGTTCGTCTCGGGGAGCTGTTTTTT.

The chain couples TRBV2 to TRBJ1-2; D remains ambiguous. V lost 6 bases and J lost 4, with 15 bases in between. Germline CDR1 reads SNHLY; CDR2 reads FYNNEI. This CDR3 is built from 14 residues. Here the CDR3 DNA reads TGTGCCAGCAGGGAGGCGGGCTGGGGCTATGGCTACACCTTC. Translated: CASREAGWGYGYTF.

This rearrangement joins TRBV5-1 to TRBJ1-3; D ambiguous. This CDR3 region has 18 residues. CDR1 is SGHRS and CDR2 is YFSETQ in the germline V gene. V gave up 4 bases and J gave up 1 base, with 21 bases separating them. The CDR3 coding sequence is TGCGCCAGCAGCGGAGGCCCGGGCGGAGCCGTATCTGGAAACACCATATATTTT. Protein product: CASSGGPGGAVSGNTIYF.

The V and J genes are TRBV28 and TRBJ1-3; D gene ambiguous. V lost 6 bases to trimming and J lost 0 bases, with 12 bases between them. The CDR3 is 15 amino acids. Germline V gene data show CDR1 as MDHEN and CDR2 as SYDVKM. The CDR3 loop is CASRKLRSSGNTIYF. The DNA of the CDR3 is TGTGCCAGCAGGAAATTACGGAGCTCTGGAAACACCATATATTTT.

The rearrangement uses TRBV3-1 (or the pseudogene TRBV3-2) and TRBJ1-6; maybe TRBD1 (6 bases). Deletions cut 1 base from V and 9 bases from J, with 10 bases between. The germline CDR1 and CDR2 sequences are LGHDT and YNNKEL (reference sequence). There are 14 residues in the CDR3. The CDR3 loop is CASSQAGVSSPLHF. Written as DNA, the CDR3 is TGTGCCAGCAGCCAAGCAGGGGTTAGTTCACCCCTCCACTTT.

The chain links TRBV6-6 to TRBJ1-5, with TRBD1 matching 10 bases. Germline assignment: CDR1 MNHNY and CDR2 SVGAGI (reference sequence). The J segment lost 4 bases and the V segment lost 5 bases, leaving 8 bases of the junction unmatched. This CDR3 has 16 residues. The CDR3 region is CASSNPPGQGNQPQHF. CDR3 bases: TGTGCCAGCAGTAACCCCCCGGGACAGGGGAATCAGCCCCAGCATTTT.

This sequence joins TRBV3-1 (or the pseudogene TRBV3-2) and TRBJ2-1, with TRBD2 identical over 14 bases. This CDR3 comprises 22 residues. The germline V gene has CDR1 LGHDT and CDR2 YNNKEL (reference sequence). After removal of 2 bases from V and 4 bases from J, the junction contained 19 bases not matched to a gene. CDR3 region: CASSQSNNWGLAGALGYNEQFF. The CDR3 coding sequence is TGTGCCAGCAGCCAAAGTAACAATTGGGGACTAGCGGGGGCCCTCGGTTACAATGAGCAGTTCTTC.

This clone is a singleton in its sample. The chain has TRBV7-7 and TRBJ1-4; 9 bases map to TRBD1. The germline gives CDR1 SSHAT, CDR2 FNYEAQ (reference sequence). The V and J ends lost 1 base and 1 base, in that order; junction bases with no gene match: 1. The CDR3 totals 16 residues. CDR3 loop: CASSLGTGETNEKLFF. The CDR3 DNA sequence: TGTGCCAGCAGCTTAGGGACAGGGGAAACTAATGAAAAACTGTTTTTT.

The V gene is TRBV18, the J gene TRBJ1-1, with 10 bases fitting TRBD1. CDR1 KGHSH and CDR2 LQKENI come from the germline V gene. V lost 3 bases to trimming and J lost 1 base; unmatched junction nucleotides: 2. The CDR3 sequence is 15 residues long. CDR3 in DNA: TGTGCCAGCTCACCGACAGGGGGCTCGAACACTGAAGCTTTCTTT. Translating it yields CASSPTGGSNTEAFF.

The CDR3 DNA is TGTGCCAGTAGTAACCGGGGTGGGACAGGGTCTTCACCCCTCCACTTT. Translation: CASSNRGGTGSSPLHF. The chain is built from TRBV19 and TRBJ1-6, with 9 bases fitting TRBD1. Trimming removed 4 bases from V and 9 bases from J; junction bases left unmatched: 10. CDR3 length equals 16 residues. CDR1 and CDR2 from the germline V gene are LNHDA and SQIVND (reference sequence).

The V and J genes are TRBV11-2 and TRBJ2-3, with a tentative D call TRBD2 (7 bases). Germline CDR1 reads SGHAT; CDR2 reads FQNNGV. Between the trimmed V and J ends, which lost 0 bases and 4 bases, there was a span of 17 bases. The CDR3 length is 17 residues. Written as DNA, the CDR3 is TGTGCCAGCAGCTTAGATCGGGGCAGGGGAGGGTCAGATACGCAGTATTTT. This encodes CASSLDRGRGGSDTQYF.

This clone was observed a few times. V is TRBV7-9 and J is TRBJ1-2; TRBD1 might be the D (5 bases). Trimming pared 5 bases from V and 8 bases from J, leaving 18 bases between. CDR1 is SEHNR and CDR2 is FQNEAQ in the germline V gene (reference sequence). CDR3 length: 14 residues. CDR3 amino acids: CASSPRQGGMGYTF. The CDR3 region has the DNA TGTGCCAGCAGCCCCCGGCAGGGCGGCATGGGCTACACCTTC.

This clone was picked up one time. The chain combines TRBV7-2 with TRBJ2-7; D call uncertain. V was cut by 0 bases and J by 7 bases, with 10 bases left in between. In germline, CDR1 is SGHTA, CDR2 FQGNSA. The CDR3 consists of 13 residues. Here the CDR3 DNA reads TGTGCCAGCAGCTTAGCCTCCCCGGAGGAGCAGTACTTC. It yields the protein CASSLASPEEQYF.

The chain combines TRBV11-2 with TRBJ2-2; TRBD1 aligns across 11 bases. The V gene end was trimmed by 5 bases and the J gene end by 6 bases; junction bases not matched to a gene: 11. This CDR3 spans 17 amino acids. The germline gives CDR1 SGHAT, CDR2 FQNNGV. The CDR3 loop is CASSKDRGQYSPGELFF. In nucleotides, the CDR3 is TGTGCCAGCAGCAAGGACAGGGGGCAATACAGTCCCGGGGAGCTGTTTTTT.

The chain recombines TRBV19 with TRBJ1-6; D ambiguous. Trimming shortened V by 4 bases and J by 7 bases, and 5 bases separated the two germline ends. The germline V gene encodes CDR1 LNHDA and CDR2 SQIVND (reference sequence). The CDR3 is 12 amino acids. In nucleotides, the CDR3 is TGTGCCAGTAGTAGTCAGAATTCACCCCTCCACTTT. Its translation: CASSSQNSPLHF.

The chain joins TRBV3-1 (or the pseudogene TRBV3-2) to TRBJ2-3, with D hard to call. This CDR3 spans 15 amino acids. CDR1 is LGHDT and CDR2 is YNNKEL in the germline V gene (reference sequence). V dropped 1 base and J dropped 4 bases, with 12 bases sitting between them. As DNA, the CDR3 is TGTGCCAGCAGCCAAGGTCTACGCGAGGCAGATACGCAGTATTTT. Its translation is CASSQGLREADTQYF.

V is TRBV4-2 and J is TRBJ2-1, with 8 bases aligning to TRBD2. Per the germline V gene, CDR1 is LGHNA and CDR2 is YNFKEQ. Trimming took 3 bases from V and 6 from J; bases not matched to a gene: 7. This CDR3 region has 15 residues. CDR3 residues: CASSHPTGTSNEQFF. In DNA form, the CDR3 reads TGTGCCAGCAGCCACCCCACCGGGACTAGCAATGAGCAGTTCTTC.

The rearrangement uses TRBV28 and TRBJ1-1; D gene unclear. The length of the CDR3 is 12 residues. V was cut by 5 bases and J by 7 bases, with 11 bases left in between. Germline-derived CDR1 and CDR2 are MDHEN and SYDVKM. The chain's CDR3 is CASSPKPSEAFF. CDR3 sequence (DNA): TGTGCCAGCAGTCCCAAGCCAAGTGAAGCTTTCTTT.

CDR3 sequence (DNA): TGTGCCAGCAGCCAAGAGCGCATACTGTTTTTT. Protein sequence: CASSQERILFF. This chain links TRBV3-1 (or the pseudogene TRBV3-2) with TRBJ1-4, with D unclear. Germline loops: CDR1 LGHDT, CDR2 YNNKEL (reference sequence). The CDR3 is 11 residues long. The germline V and J ends were trimmed by 0 bases and 13 bases, with 6 bases remaining between them.

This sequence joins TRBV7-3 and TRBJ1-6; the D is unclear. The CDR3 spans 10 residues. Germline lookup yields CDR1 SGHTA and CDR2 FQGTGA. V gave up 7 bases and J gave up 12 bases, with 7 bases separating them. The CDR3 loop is CASTPEPLHF. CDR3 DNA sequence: TGTGCCAGCACCCCAGAACCCCTCCACTTT.

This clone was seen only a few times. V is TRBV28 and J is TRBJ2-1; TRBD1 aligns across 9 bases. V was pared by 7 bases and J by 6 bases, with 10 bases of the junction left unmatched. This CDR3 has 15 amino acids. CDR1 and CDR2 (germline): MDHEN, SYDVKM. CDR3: CASTVPGQGVNEQFF. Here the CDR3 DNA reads TGTGCCAGCACCGTACCGGGACAGGGAGTCAATGAGCAGTTCTTC.

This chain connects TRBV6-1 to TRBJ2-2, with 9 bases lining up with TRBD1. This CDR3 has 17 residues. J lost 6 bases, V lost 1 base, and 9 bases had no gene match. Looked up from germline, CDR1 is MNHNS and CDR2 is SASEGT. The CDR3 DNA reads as TGTGCCAGCAGTGAAGGCCGCGGACAGGGGTGGGCCGGGGAGCTGTTTTTT. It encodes CASSEGRGQGWAGELFF.

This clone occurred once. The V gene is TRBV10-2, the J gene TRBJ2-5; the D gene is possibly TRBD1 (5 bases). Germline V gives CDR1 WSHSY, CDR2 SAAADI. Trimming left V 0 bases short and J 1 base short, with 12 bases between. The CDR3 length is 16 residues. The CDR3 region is CASSESTAPIQETQYF. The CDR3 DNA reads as TGCGCCAGCAGTGAGTCGACAGCCCCTATCCAAGAGACCCAGTACTTC.

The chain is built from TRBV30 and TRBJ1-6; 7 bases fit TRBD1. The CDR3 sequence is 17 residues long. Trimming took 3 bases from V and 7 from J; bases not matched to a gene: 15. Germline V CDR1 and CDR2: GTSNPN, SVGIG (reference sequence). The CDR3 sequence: CAWSRQRQGKVNSPLHF. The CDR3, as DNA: TGTGCCTGGAGCCGTCAGAGACAGGGAAAGGTGAATTCACCCCTCCACTTT.

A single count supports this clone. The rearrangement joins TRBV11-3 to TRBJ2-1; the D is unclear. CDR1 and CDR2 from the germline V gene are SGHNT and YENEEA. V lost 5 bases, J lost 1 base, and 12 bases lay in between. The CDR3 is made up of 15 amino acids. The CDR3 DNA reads TGTGCCAGCAGCCGTACAAGCGAATCCTACAATGAGCAGTTCTTC. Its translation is CASSRTSESYNEQFF.